The rows below give T cell receptor beta chains drawn from one sample of a study of cytomegalovirus exposure and HLA in healthy donors. Generated by immunoSEQ multiplex PCR, the TCRdb table keeps only in-frame clones and is missing some. The table has under 300,000 clones, about 80% seen once. Sequenced input: PBMCs. These receptors came from a woman aged 60 to 75 in good health and CMV-seropositive. CDR3s include the opening cysteine and the closing phenylalanine or tryptophan. Each record gives: V gene, D gene, J gene, clone size, CDR3 protein, CDR3 DNA. The D gene is left open where the match is weak. Some rows have no size entry. The others give once, few or many, or a class for an expanded clone.

V: TRBV5-4
D: TRBD1
J: TRBJ2-5
size: -
CDR3: CASSFGTAQETQYF
DNA: TGTGCCAGCAGCTTTGGGACAGCACAAGAGACCCAGTACTTC

V: TRBV19
D: -
J: TRBJ1-5
size: -
CDR3: CASSIGGLLNQPQHF
DNA: TGTGCCAGTAGTATTGGGGGACTGCTTAATCAGCCCCAGCATTTT

V: TRBV2
D: -
J: TRBJ1-5
size: -
CDR3: CASRRTDSNQPQHF
DNA: TGTGCCAGCAGAAGGACAGATAGCAATCAGCCCCAGCATTTT

V: TRBV10-3
D: -
J: TRBJ1-1
size: -
CDR3: CATIQGGEAFF
DNA: TGTGCCACAATACAGGGAGGGGAAGCTTTCTTT

V: TRBV6-1
D: -
J: TRBJ2-5
size: -
CDR3: CAGGGNGETQYF
DNA: TGTGCCGGGGGAGGAAATGGGGAGACCCAGTACTTC

V: TRBV12-5
D: -
J: TRBJ1-3
size: -
CDR3: CASGSPGVYSNTIYF
DNA: TGTGCTAGTGGTTCTCCGGGAGTTTACTCTAACACCATATATTTT

V: TRBV6-5
D: TRBD2
J: TRBJ2-3
size: -
CDR3: CASRVAGVADTQYF
DNA: TGTGCCAGCAGGGTAGCGGGAGTTGCAGATACGCAGTATTTT

V: TRBV2
D: TRBD1
J: TRBJ1-4
size: -
CDR3: CASSKEGAATNEKLFF
DNA: TGTGCCAGCAGCAAAGAGGGGGCAGCAACTAATGAAAAACTGTTTTTT

V: TRBV6-5
D: TRBD1
J: TRBJ1-5
size: -
CDR3: CASRRTGEGNQPQHF
DNA: TGTGCCAGCAGGCGTACAGGGGAGGGCAATCAGCCCCAGCATTTT

V: TRBV6-6
D: -
J: TRBJ1-5
size: -
CDR3: CATYGGGNQPQHF
DNA: TGTGCCACCTACGGGGGTGGCAATCAGCCCCAGCATTTT

V: TRBV4-1
D: TRBD1
J: TRBJ1-5
size: -
CDR3: CASSQAEGQGYQPQHF
DNA: TGCGCCAGCAGCCAAGCGGAGGGACAGGGTTATCAGCCCCAGCATTTT

V: TRBV6-1
D: TRBD2
J: TRBJ2-5
size: -
CDR3: CASSAWGLAGGETQYF
DNA: TGTGCCAGCAGTGCCTGGGGACTAGCGGGAGGAGAGACCCAGTACTTC

V: TRBV20-1
D: -
J: TRBJ2-7
size: -
CDR3: CSAPFYEQYF
DNA: TGCAGTGCTCCTTTCTACGAGCAGTACTTC

V: TRBV20-1
D: -
J: TRBJ2-1
size: -
CDR3: CSAHYNEQFF
DNA: TGCAGTGCCCACTACAATGAGCAGTTCTTC

V: TRBV7-9
D: TRBD1
J: TRBJ1-4
size: few
CDR3: CASSLLTGEKLFF
DNA: TGTGCCAGCAGCTTGCTGACAGGGGAAAAACTGTTTTTT

V: TRBV4-1
D: -
J: TRBJ2-2
size: -
CDR3: CASSQEGPGELFF
DNA: TGCGCCAGCAGCCAAGAGGGGCCCGGGGAGCTGTTTTTT

V: TRBV11-2
D: -
J: TRBJ1-4
size: -
CDR3: CASSFSFGEKIGLFF
DNA: TGTGCCAGCAGCTTCTCGTTCGGGGAAAAGATCGGACTGTTTTTT

V: TRBV11-2
D: -
J: TRBJ2-6
size: -
CDR3: CASSLVLAGANVLTF
DNA: TGTGCCAGCAGCTTAGTTCTTGCGGGGGCCAACGTCCTGACTTTC

V: TRBV27
D: TRBD1
J: TRBJ1-1
size: -
CDR3: CASSYSGGYSTEAFF
DNA: TGTGCCAGCAGTTACTCAGGGGGCTATAGCACTGAAGCTTTCTTT

V: TRBV7-9
D: -
J: TRBJ1-6
size: -
CDR3: CASSLGGETNSPLHF
DNA: TGTGCCAGCAGCTTAGGCGGGGAAACCAATTCACCCCTCCACTTT

V: TRBV7-6
D: TRBD2
J: TRBJ2-3
size: -
CDR3: CASSLGTSGVLDTQYF
DNA: TGTGCCAGCAGCTTGGGGACTAGCGGCGTCCTAGATACGCAGTATTTT

V: TRBV28
D: TRBD2
J: TRBJ2-7
size: -
CDR3: CASTNLPATGLIYEQYF
DNA: TGTGCCAGCACTAACCTCCCTGCCACGGGACTAATCTACGAGCAGTACTTC

V: TRBV25-1
D: TRBD1
J: TRBJ2-7
size: -
CDR3: CASSEGGQGDEQYF
DNA: TGTGCCAGCAGTGAAGGGGGACAGGGTGACGAGCAGTACTTC

V: TRBV28
D: TRBD1
J: TRBJ1-3
size: -
CDR3: CASIRTGGNTIYF
DNA: TGTGCCAGCATACGGACAGGGGGAAACACCATATATTTT

V: TRBV6-4
D: -
J: TRBJ2-1
size: -
CDR3: CASSVPLGNEQFF
DNA: TGTGCCAGCAGTGTGCCACTCGGGAATGAGCAGTTCTTC

V: TRBV18
D: -
J: TRBJ1-1
size: -
CDR3: CASLPAENTEAFF
DNA: TGTGCCAGCTTACCAGCGGAGAACACTGAAGCTTTCTTT

V: TRBV9
D: TRBD2
J: TRBJ2-1
size: -
CDR3: CASSLPWGTSGKDEQFF
DNA: TGTGCCAGCAGCCTCCCCTGGGGGACTAGCGGGAAGGATGAGCAGTTCTTC

V: TRBV6-5
D: TRBD1
J: TRBJ2-1
size: -
CDR3: CASRSGTGGTEQFF
DNA: TGTGCCAGCAGGTCCGGGACAGGGGGCACTGAGCAGTTCTTC

V: TRBV6-6
D: TRBD2
J: TRBJ2-1
size: -
CDR3: CASSALGLDYNEQFF
DNA: TGTGCCAGCAGTGCACTCGGACTAGACTACAATGAGCAGTTCTTC

V: TRBV30
D: -
J: TRBJ1-5
size: few
CDR3: CAWSAGGSQPQHF
DNA: TGTGCCTGGAGTGCGGGGGGCAGTCAGCCCCAGCATTTT

V: TRBV2
D: -
J: TRBJ2-2
size: -
CDR3: CASSIRQAGELFF
DNA: TGTGCCAGCAGTATAAGACAGGCCGGGGAGCTGTTTTTT

V: TRBV27
D: TRBD1
J: TRBJ2-3
size: -
CDR3: CASSLRPGGGWTDTQYF
DNA: TGTGCCAGCAGTTTACGGCCAGGGGGCGGTTGGACAGATACGCAGTATTTT

V: TRBV19
D: TRBD1
J: TRBJ1-5
size: -
CDR3: CASSATGTAQPQHF
DNA: TGTGCCAGTAGTGCAACCGGGACAGCCCAGCCCCAGCATTTT

V: TRBV19
D: -
J: TRBJ2-5
size: -
CDR3: CASSSSGQETQYF
DNA: TGTGCCAGTAGTTCATCAGGACAAGAGACCCAGTACTTC

V: TRBV5-4
D: TRBD1
J: TRBJ1-2
size: -
CDR3: CASTTGGPFYGYTF
DNA: TGTGCCAGCACTACAGGGGGCCCCTTCTATGGCTACACCTTC

V: TRBV29-1
D: TRBD1
J: TRBJ2-1
size: -
CDR3: CSVYRDRVLGNEQFF
DNA: TGCAGCGTATACCGGGACAGGGTGTTGGGCAATGAGCAGTTCTTC

V: TRBV11-2
D: TRBD2
J: TRBJ2-3
size: -
CDR3: CASSLGLAGGPVNTQYF
DNA: TGTGCCAGCAGCTTAGGACTAGCGGGAGGGCCAGTAAATACGCAGTATTTT

V: TRBV2
D: TRBD1
J: TRBJ2-1
size: few
CDR3: CASPLGQGYNEQFF
DNA: TGTGCCAGCCCGCTGGGACAGGGGTACAATGAGCAGTTCTTC

V: TRBV5-4
D: TRBD2
J: TRBJ2-3
size: -
CDR3: CASSLRTSGTDTQYF
DNA: TGTGCCAGCAGCCTAAGGACTAGCGGCACAGATACGCAGTATTTT

V: TRBV7-9
D: TRBD2
J: TRBJ2-2
size: -
CDR3: CASSLGHSGRANTGELFF
DNA: TGTGCCAGCAGCTTAGGACATAGCGGGAGGGCGAACACCGGGGAGCTGTTTTTT

V: TRBV6-5
D: -
J: TRBJ1-1
size: -
CDR3: CASAGGRESFF
DNA: TGTGCCAGCGCCGGGGGGCGGGAATCTTTCTTT

V: TRBV20-1
D: -
J: TRBJ2-5
size: -
CDR3: CSGQGEETQYF
DNA: TGCAGCGGGCAAGGGGAAGAGACCCAGTACTTC

V: TRBV7-3
D: -
J: TRBJ2-1
size: -
CDR3: CASSLTLNEQFF
DNA: TGTGCCAGCAGCTTAACACTAAATGAGCAGTTCTTC

V: TRBV9
D: TRBD1
J: TRBJ1-1
size: -
CDR3: CASSPQGADALGAFF
DNA: TGTGCCAGCAGTCCCCAGGGGGCGGATGCCCTTGGGGCTTTCTTT

V: TRBV7-9
D: TRBD1
J: TRBJ2-5
size: few
CDR3: CASSPGQGIKGQETQYF
DNA: TGTGCCAGCAGTCCGGGACAGGGAATAAAGGGGCAAGAGACCCAGTACTTC

V: TRBV6-5
D: -
J: TRBJ2-1
size: few
CDR3: CASSYLGRRGNEQFF
DNA: TGTGCCAGCAGTTACCTAGGGAGGAGGGGCAATGAGCAGTTCTTC

V: TRBV15
D: -
J: TRBJ2-3
size: -
CDR3: CATSGPGVATDTQYF
DNA: TGTGCCACCAGCGGACCGGGGGTGGCCACAGATACGCAGTATTTT

V: TRBV7-9
D: TRBD1
J: TRBJ1-2
size: -
CDR3: CASSLVRGRGYGYTF
DNA: TGTGCCAGCAGCTTAGTAAGGGGGCGCGGCTATGGCTACACCTTC

V: TRBV5-1
D: TRBD2
J: TRBJ2-7
size: -
CDR3: CASSLTGTSGYYEQYF
DNA: TGCGCCAGCAGCTTGACCGGGACTAGCGGTTACTACGAGCAGTACTTC

V: TRBV5-1
D: TRBD2
J: TRBJ2-4
size: -
CDR3: CASSTGRGAINIQYF
DNA: TGCGCCAGCAGCACCGGGCGGGGGGCCATCAACATTCAGTACTTC

V: TRBV11-3
D: -
J: TRBJ2-2
size: -
CDR3: CASSYTRLTGELFF
DNA: TGTGCCAGCAGCTACACCAGGTTGACCGGGGAGCTGTTTTTT

V: TRBV2
D: TRBD2
J: TRBJ2-5
size: -
CDR3: CASRAGGETQYF
DNA: TGTGCCAGCAGAGCGGGAGGGGAGACCCAGTACTTC

V: TRBV30
D: TRBD2
J: TRBJ2-3
size: -
CDR3: CAWSVAGVYTQYF
DNA: TGTGCCTGGAGTGTAGCGGGAGTATATACGCAGTATTTT

V: TRBV2
D: -
J: TRBJ2-7
size: -
CDR3: CASIPPPGTPSSYEQYF
DNA: TGTGCCAGCATACCCCCCCCCGGGACACCTTCTTCCTACGAGCAGTACTTC

V: TRBV2
D: -
J: TRBJ1-1
size: -
CDR3: CASSHRQSDSNTEAFF
DNA: TGTGCCAGCAGTCACAGACAATCCGATAGTAACACTGAAGCTTTCTTT

V: TRBV29-1
D: -
J: TRBJ1-1
size: -
CDR3: CSVEPGSEAFF
DNA: TGCAGCGTTGAACCCGGTTCTGAAGCTTTCTTT

V: TRBV27
D: -
J: TRBJ2-1
size: -
CDR3: CASSLSGTFNEQFF
DNA: TGTGCCAGCAGCCTCTCTGGGACTTTCAATGAGCAGTTCTTC

V: TRBV6-1
D: -
J: TRBJ2-1
size: -
CDR3: CASSVGGIYNEQFF
DNA: TGTGCCAGCAGTGTGGGGGGAATCTACAATGAGCAGTTCTTC

V: TRBV20-1
D: -
J: TRBJ1-1
size: -
CDR3: CSAGVDTEAFF
DNA: TGCAGTGCAGGGGTTGACACTGAAGCTTTCTTT

V: TRBV5-1
D: TRBD2
J: TRBJ2-3
size: -
CDR3: CASRREVIDTQYF
DNA: TGCGCCAGCAGGCGGGAGGTGATAGATACGCAGTATTTT